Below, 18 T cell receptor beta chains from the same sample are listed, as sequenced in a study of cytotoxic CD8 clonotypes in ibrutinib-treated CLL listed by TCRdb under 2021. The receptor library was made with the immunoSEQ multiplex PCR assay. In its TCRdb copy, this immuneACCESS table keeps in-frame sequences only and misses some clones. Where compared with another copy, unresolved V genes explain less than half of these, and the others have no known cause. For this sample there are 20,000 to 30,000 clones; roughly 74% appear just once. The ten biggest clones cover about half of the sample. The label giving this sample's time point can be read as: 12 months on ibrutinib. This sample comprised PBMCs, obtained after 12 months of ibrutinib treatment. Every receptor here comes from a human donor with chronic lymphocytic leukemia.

This chain's CDR3 is CASSPLRAKDTEAFF. The DNA of the CDR3 is TGTGCCAGCTCACCACTTCGGGCGAAGGACACTGAAGCTTTCTTT. The gene calls are TRBV18 and TRBJ1-1; D not certain. The length of the CDR3 is 15 residues. The germline V and J ends were trimmed by 1 base and 3 bases, with 12 bases remaining between them. Germline loops: CDR1 KGHSH, CDR2 LQKENI.

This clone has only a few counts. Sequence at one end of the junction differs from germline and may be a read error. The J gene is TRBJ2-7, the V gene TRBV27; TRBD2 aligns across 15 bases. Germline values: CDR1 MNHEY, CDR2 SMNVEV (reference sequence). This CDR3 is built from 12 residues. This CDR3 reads CATRTSGGVFDF. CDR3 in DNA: TGTGCCACCCGGACTAGCGGGGGGGTTTTTGACTTC.

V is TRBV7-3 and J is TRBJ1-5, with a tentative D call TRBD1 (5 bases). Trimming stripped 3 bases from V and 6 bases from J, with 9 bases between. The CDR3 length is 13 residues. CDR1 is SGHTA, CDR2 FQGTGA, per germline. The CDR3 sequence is CASSLYQGQPQHF. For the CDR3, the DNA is TGTGCCAGCAGCTTGTATCAGGGTCAGCCCCAGCATTTT.

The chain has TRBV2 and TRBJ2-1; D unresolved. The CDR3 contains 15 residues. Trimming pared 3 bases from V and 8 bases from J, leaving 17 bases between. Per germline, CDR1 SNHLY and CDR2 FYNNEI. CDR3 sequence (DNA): TGTGCCAGCAGTGATTCAGTCTTTCCGGGCTATGAGCAGTTCTTC. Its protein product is CASSDSVFPGYEQFF.

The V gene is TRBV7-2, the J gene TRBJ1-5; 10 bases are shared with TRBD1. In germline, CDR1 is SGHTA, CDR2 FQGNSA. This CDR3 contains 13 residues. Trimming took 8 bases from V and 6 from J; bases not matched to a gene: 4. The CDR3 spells CASGQGEVQPQHF. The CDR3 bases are TGTGCCAGCGGACAGGGGGAAGTTCAGCCCCAGCATTTT.

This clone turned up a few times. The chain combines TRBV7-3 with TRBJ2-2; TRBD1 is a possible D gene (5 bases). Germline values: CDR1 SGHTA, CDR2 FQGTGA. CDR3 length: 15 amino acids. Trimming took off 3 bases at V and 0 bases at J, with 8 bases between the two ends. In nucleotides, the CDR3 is TGTGCCAGCAGCTTCTCCAGGGCGAACACCGGGGAGCTGTTTTTT. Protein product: CASSFSRANTGELFF.

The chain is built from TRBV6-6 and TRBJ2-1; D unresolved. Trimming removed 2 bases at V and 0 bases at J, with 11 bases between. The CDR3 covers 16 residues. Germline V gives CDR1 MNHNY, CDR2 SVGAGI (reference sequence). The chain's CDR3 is CASSYDPLSSYNEQFF. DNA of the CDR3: TGTGCCAGCAGTTACGATCCTCTTAGCTCCTACAATGAGCAGTTCTTC.

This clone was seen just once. DNA for the CDR3: TGTGCCAGTACTCCCGGGACTCCGAGATTCCACTATGGCTACACCTTC. As protein: CASTPGTPRFHYGYTF. J is TRBJ1-2 and V is TRBV19, with D perhaps matching TRBD1 (5 bases). There are 16 residues in the CDR3. The V and J ends lost 7 bases and 3 bases respectively, with 21 bases between them. CDR1 is LNHDA, CDR2 SQIVND, per germline (reference sequence).

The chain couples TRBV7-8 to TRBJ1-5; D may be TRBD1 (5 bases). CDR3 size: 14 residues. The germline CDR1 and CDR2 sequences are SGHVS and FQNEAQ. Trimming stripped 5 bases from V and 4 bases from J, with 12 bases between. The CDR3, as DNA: TGTGCCAGCAGCCAGGAACGGACAAATCAGCCCCAGCATTTT. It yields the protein CASSQERTNQPQHF.

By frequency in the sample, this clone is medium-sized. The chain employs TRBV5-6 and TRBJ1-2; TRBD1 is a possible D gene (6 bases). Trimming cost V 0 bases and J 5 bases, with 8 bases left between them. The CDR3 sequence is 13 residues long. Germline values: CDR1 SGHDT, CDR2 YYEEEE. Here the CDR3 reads CASSLGQEYGYTF. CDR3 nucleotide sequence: TGTGCCAGCAGCTTGGGACAGGAGTATGGCTACACCTTC.

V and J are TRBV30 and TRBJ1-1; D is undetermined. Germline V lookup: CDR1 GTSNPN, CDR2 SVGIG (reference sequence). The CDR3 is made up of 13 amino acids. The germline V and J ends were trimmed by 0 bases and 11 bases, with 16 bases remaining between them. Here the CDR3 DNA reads TGTGCCTGGAGTGTAGGGAACCCTTTACAGGCTTTCTTT. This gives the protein CAWSVGNPLQAFF.

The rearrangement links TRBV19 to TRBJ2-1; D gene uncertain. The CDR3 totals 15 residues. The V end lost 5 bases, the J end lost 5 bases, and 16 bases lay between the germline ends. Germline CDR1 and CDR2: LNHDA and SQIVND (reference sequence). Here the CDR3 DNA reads TGTGCCAGTAGTCCGCAGGCCTTAGCTAACAATGAGCAGTTCTTC. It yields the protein CASSPQALANNEQFF. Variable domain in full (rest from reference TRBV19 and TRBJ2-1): DGGITQSPKYLFRKEGQNVTLSCEQNLNHDAMYWYRQDPGQGLRLIYYSQIVNDFQKGDIAEGYSVSREKKESFPLTVTSAQKNPTAFYLCASSPQALANNEQFFGPGTRLTVL.

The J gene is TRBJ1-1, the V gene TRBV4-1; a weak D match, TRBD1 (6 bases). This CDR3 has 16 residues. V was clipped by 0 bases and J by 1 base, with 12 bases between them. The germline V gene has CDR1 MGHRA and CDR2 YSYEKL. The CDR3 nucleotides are TGCGCCAGCAGCCAAGAAGGGACACGGACGAACACTGAAGCTTTCTTT. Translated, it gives CASSQEGTRTNTEAFF.

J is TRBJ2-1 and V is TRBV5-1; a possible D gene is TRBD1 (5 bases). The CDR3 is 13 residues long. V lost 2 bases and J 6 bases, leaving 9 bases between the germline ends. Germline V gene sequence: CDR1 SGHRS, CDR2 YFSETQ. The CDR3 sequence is CASSFRESNEQFF. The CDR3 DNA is TGCGCCAGCAGCTTCAGGGAATCCAATGAGCAGTTCTTC.

CDR3 loop: CATSRDVGPYNEQFF. The CDR3 DNA reads as TGTGCCACCAGCAGAGATGTCGGACCTTACAATGAGCAGTTCTTC. The rearrangement links TRBV15 to TRBJ2-1; no definite D call. Germline CDR1 is LNHNV and CDR2 is YYDKDF (reference sequence). This CDR3 region has 15 residues. The V end lost 0 bases, the J end lost 4 bases, and 10 bases lay between the germline ends.

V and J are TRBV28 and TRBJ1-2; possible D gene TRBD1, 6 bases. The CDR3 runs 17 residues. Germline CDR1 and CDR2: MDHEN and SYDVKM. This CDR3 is CAAVGTVRDTTNYGYTF. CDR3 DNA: TGTGCAGCTGTGGGGACGGTCCGGGACACTACTAACTATGGCTACACCTTC.

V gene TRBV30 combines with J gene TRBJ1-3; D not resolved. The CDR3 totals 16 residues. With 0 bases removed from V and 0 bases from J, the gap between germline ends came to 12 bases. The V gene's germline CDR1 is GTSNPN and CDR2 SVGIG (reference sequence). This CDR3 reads CAWSVADPSSGNTIYF. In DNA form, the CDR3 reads TGTGCCTGGAGTGTAGCGGACCCAAGCTCTGGAAACACCATATATTTT. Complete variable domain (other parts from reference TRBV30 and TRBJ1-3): SQTIHQWPATLVQPVGSPLSLECTVEGTSNPNLYWYRQAAGRGLQLLFYSVGIGQISSEVPQNLSASRPQDRQFILSSKKLLLSDSGFYLCAWSVADPSSGNTIYFGEGSWLTVV.

The CDR3 coding sequence is TGCGCCAGCAGCTTGTCAGTAACAGATACGCAGTATTTT. Protein sequence: CASSLSVTDTQYF. The chain carries TRBV5-1 and TRBJ2-3; the D is unclear. The V gene's germline CDR1 is SGHRS and CDR2 YFSETQ. Trimming took off 1 base at V and 3 bases at J, with 6 bases between the two ends. This CDR3 is 13 amino acids long.